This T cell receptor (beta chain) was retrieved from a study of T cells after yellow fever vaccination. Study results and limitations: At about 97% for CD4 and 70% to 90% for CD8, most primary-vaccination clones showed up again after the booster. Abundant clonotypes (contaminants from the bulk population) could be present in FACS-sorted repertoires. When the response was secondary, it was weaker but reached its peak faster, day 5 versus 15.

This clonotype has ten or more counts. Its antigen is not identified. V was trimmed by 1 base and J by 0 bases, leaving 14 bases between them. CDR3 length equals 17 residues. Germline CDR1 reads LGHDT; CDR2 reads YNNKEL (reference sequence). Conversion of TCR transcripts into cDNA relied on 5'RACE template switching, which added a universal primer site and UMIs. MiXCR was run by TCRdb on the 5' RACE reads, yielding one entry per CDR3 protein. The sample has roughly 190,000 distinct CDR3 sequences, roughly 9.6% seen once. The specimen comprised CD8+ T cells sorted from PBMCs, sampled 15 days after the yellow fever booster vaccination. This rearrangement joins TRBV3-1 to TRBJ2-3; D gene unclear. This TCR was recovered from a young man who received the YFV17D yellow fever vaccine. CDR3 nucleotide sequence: TGTGCCAGCAGCCAAGTTCTCGGATCGAGCAGCACAGATACGCAGTATTTT. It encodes CASSQVLGSSSTDTQYF.